A single sample is the source of the 17 T cell receptor beta chains below, sequenced in a study of blood T cell repertoires in COVID-19 (dated by TCRdb to 2019 to 2021). Library generation was performed with the immunoSEQ multiplex PCR assay. The clones in this table, taken by TCRdb from immuneACCESS, are in-frame only. Not every clone is retained; where verified, under half of the shortfall comes from an unresolved V gene, and the cause of the rest is unknown. The sample includes some 85,000 clones, with about 80% observed a single time. The top ten clones comprise over 15% of the sample. Sequencing was done on a sample of peripheral blood. Receptors originate from a woman older than 75 with acute or convalescent COVID-19.

The J gene is TRBJ1-1, the V gene TRBV6-5; no clear D gene. Germline V gene lookup returns CDR1 MNHEY and CDR2 SVGAGI. This CDR3 contains 12 residues. The V gene lost 4 bases and the J gene lost 7 bases, with 10 bases spanning the gap. DNA of the CDR3: TGTGCCAGCAGTTCCATTCGACTTGAAGCTTTCTTT. This gives the protein CASSSIRLEAFF.

This chain joins TRBV6-6 and TRBJ2-2; 7 bases align to TRBD1. CDR1 and CDR2 (germline): MNHNY, SVGAGI (reference sequence). V lost 8 bases and J lost 6; bases outside the gene matches: 3. This CDR3 spans 12 amino acids. CDR3 loop: CASHDRAGELFF. In DNA form, the CDR3 reads TGTGCCAGCCACGACAGGGCCGGGGAGCTGTTTTTT.

The chain uses TRBV7-9 and TRBJ1-2, with TRBD1 matching 9 bases. Germline V gene lookup returns CDR1 SEHNR and CDR2 FQNEAQ (reference sequence). Germline trimming cut 5 bases from V and 1 base from J; bases unmatched to any gene: 11. The length of the CDR3 is 17 residues. The CDR3 region is CASSDTGGEFRNYGYTF. Here the CDR3 DNA reads TGTGCCAGCAGCGACACAGGGGGCGAGTTCCGTAACTATGGCTACACCTTC.

The rearrangement uses TRBV5-4 and TRBJ1-1, with D hard to call. The CDR3 has 13 amino acids. From germline, CDR1 is SGHNT and CDR2 YYREEE (reference sequence). V was pared by 0 bases and J by 4 bases, with 7 bases between. The CDR3 region has the DNA TGTGCCAGCAGCTTGGGCCCCAGCACTGAAGCTTTCTTT. Translated: CASSLGPSTEAFF.

This clone was found a few times. The chain employs TRBV5-1 and TRBJ2-1, with D maybe TRBD2 (7 bases). V dropped 3 bases and J dropped 5 bases, with 12 bases sitting between them. Germline CDR1 SGHRS, CDR2 YFSETQ. The CDR3 spans 14 residues. The CDR3 region is CASSWGGRDNEQFF. CDR3 bases: TGCGCCAGCAGCTGGGGGGGCCGGGACAATGAGCAGTTCTTC.

This sequence joins TRBV3-1 (or the pseudogene TRBV3-2) and TRBJ1-5; perhaps TRBD1 as D (6 bases). Germline loops: CDR1 LGHDT, CDR2 YNNKEL (reference sequence). Deletions cut 5 bases from V and 4 bases from J, with 15 bases between. This CDR3 contains 15 residues. This chain's CDR3 is CASSTTQGANQPQHF. The CDR3 nucleotides read TGTGCCAGCAGCACTACACAGGGCGCAAATCAGCCCCAGCATTTT.

A few counts support this clone. The J gene is TRBJ2-6, the V gene TRBV3-1 (or the pseudogene TRBV3-2), with 8 bases lining up with TRBD1. The germline CDR1 and CDR2 sequences are LGHDT and YNNKEL (reference sequence). This CDR3 comprises 17 residues. The ends lost 4 bases at V and 1 base at J; junction bases unmatched: 6. Here the CDR3 reads CASSRGQGESGANVLTF. The CDR3, as DNA: TGTGCCAGCAGCCGTGGACAGGGTGAGTCTGGGGCCAACGTCCTGACTTTC.

V usage is TRBV2 and J usage is TRBJ1-2; D gene uncertain. Between the trimmed V and J ends, which lost 6 bases and 3 bases, there was a span of 5 bases. There are 11 residues in the CDR3. Germline assignment: CDR1 SNHLY and CDR2 FYNNEI. In DNA form, the CDR3 reads TGTGCCAGCAGGGCAGACTATGGCTACACCTTC. Residues: CASRADYGYTF.

The count of this clone is one. The chain couples TRBV7-6 to TRBJ2-3; 9 bases map to TRBD2. CDR3 size: 16 residues. Trimming removed 5 bases from V and 6 bases from J; junction bases left unmatched: 12. Per germline, CDR1 SGHVS and CDR2 FNYEAQ. In DNA form, the CDR3 reads TGTGCCAGCAGCGCCCTAGCGGGACGCGGGTCTGATACGCAGTATTTT. Translated, it gives CASSALAGRGSDTQYF.

In this sample, this clone turned up a few times. The rearrangement joins TRBV4-2 to TRBJ2-7, with 11 bases identical to TRBD2. This CDR3 region has 15 residues. Germline CDR1 is LGHNA and CDR2 is YNFKEQ. The V and J ends lost 0 bases and 4 bases, in that order; junction bases with no gene match: 2. CDR3 residues: CASSQDASGGYEQYF. In DNA, the CDR3 is TGTGCCAGCAGCCAAGATGCTAGCGGGGGGTACGAGCAGTACTTC.

J is TRBJ2-5 and V is TRBV19; maybe TRBD1 (6 bases). The CDR3 totals 13 residues. CDR1 is LNHDA, CDR2 SQIVND, per germline (reference sequence). The V end lost 6 bases, the J end lost 7 bases, and 15 bases lay between the germline ends. DNA for the CDR3: TGTGCCAGTAGCCTCAGGGGTTACGGGACCCAGTACTTC. Its translation is CASSLRGYGTQYF.

This rearrangement joins TRBV4-1 to TRBJ1-2; D unclear. The CDR3 sequence is 16 residues long. V was trimmed by 0 bases and J by 4 bases, leaving 15 bases between them. The germline V gene has CDR1 MGHRA and CDR2 YSYEKL. CDR3 in amino acids: CASSQDSGGWAYGYTF. As DNA, the CDR3 is TGCGCCAGCAGCCAAGATAGTGGAGGGTGGGCCTATGGCTACACCTTC.

This rearrangement joins TRBV6-6 to TRBJ2-7; TRBD1 aligns across 8 bases. Germline V gives CDR1 MNHNY, CDR2 SVGAGI (reference sequence). CDR3 size: 17 residues. V lost 5 bases and J lost 1; bases outside the gene matches: 13. The CDR3 is CASSLRPTRTGSYEQYF. The CDR3 DNA follows: TGTGCCAGCAGTCTACGACCTACCAGGACAGGGTCCTACGAGCAGTACTTC.

The V call is TRBV18, the J call TRBJ1-2, with 10 nucleotides matching TRBD1. Per the germline V gene, CDR1 is KGHSH and CDR2 is LQKENI. V was clipped by 2 bases and J by 4 bases; unmatched bases: 7. The CDR3 spans 16 residues. The chain's CDR3 is CASSPWRDRGVYGYTF. DNA for the CDR3: TGTGCCAGCTCACCATGGAGGGACAGGGGAGTCTATGGCTACACCTTC.

The chain has TRBV4-1 and TRBJ1-1, with 7 bases lining up with TRBD1. The CDR3 covers 17 residues. With 0 bases clipped from V and 0 bases from J, the junction kept 7 bases outside the gene matches. CDR1 is MGHRA, CDR2 YSYEKL, per germline. CDR3 protein: CASSQDGRGRMNTEAFF. The CDR3 DNA reads TGCGCCAGCAGCCAAGATGGTAGGGGGCGGATGAACACTGAAGCTTTCTTT.

The V gene is TRBV27, the J gene TRBJ2-7; 8 bases agree with TRBD1. CDR1 is MNHEY and CDR2 is SMNVEV in the germline V gene (reference sequence). Trimming took 5 bases from V and 0 from J; bases not matched to a gene: 9. This CDR3 contains 16 residues. The CDR3 spells CASSPYGQGNSYEQYF. CDR3 DNA sequence: TGTGCCAGCAGTCCCTACGGACAGGGAAACTCCTACGAGCAGTACTTC.

The chain carries TRBV12-3 or TRBV12-4 and TRBJ1-2; the D is unclear. The CDR3 extends over 11 amino acids. V lost 3 bases to trimming and J lost 6 bases, with 5 bases between them. The CDR3 loop is CASSFIDGYTF. DNA of the CDR3: TGTGCCAGCAGTTTTATCGATGGCTACACCTTC.